The source of this T cell receptor (beta chain) is a study of T-cell reconstitution after alpha-beta-depleted transplantation in children. Study results and caveats: T-cell counts and diversity were attributed mostly to newly produced T cells one year after transplant.

The library targeted TCRbeta and was prepared with unique molecular identifiers. TCRdb reprocessed the PCR reads via MiXCR and lists one record per CDR3 protein. The sample holds around 500,000 distinct CDR3 sequences; roughly 23% are singletons and the top ten take approximately 14%. This clonotype was seen repeatedly, ten times or more. No antigen is known for it. The CDR3 sequence is 15 residues long. The V end lost 0 bases, the J end lost 2 bases, and 14 bases lay between the germline ends. Germline assignment: CDR1 DFQATT and CDR2 SNEGSKA (reference sequence). This chain uses TRBV20-1 with TRBJ2-7; D remains unclear. The material was PBMCs, mostly from graft donor cells, obtained 360 days after TCRalphabeta/CD19-depleted stem cell transplant. This TCR was recovered from a boy under two years old who had a stem cell transplant for acute myeloid leukemia, so the T cells may come from the graft donor. The CDR3 bases are TGCAGTGCTAGAGAATCCGTTGGTGCCCCCTACGAGCAGTACTTC. Its translation: CSARESVGAPYEQYF.